These 17 T cell receptor beta chains were all obtained from the same sample, sequenced in a study of regulatory T cells in long-lasting Graves disease. This sample's time point: newly diagnosed GD, antithyroid drugs for less than 3 months. The TCR library was prepared using RNA isolated from PBMCs. Relying on iRepertoire HTBI primers and Arm-PCR of CDR3 regions, the team built TCR beta libraries. TCRdb reanalysed the multiplex PCR reads using MiXCR and keeps one entry per CDR3 protein. Here the sample spans about 400,000 distinct CDR3 sequences, about 16% being singletons. These sequences were also reported in another study, on T cells in Graves' hyperthyroidism and ophthalmopathy.

Source: peripheral blood mononuclear cells (PBMCs), taken at new diagnosis, from a patient treated with antithyroid drugs. The receptors come from a young woman with Graves disease.

A word on this clonotype: A far larger clone is only one base removed, so a read error is likely. This rearrangement joins TRBV11-2 to TRBJ2-1, with TRBD2 matching 7 bases. The CDR3 has 17 amino acids. V lost 6 bases to trimming and J lost 5 bases; unmatched junction nucleotides: 16. Germline CDR1 and CDR2: SGHAT and FQNNGV. CDR3 amino acids: CASSEESASGPHNEQFF. CDR3 DNA: TGTGCCAGCAGTGAAGAGTCGGCTAGCGGACCTCACAATGAGCAGTTCTTC.

The rearrangement joins TRBV5-1 to TRBJ2-1; 12 nucleotides agree with TRBD2. This CDR3 has 20 amino acids. Germline lookup yields CDR1 SGHRS and CDR2 YFSETQ. Germline trimming cut 0 bases from V and 0 bases from J; bases unmatched to any gene: 10. CDR3 sequence: CASSLVGLAGGRGSYNEQFF. CDR3 bases: TGCGCCAGCAGCTTGGTGGGCCTAGCGGGAGGGCGGGGCTCCTACAATGAGCAGTTCTTC.

This clonotype was observed a handful of times. V usage is TRBV20-1 and J usage is TRBJ1-5; TRBD1 might be the D (6 bases). Germline loops: CDR1 DFQATT, CDR2 SNEGSKA (reference sequence). The length of the CDR3 is 18 residues. Between the trimmed V and J ends, which lost 3 bases and 1 base, there was a span of 22 bases. The CDR3 region is CSASNTAAGAISNQPQHF. DNA of the CDR3: TGCAGTGCTAGTAACACCGCAGCAGGGGCTATAAGCAATCAGCCCCAGCATTTT.

This clonotype appeared many times. The chain combines TRBV28 with TRBJ1-1; D not resolved. CDR1 is MDHEN, CDR2 SYDVKM, per germline. V was cut by 5 bases and J by 4 bases, with 23 bases left in between. The CDR3 loop spans 17 amino acids. CDR3 DNA: TGTGCCAGCAGTCCCCGGGTCGGGTCGGAGGGAACCACTGAAGCTTTCTTT. It yields the protein CASSPRVGSEGTTEAFF. The full variable domain, rest sourced from reference TRBV28 and TRBJ1-1, is DVKVTQSSRYLVKRTGEKVFLECVQDMDHENMFWYRQDPGLGLRLIYFSYDVKMKEKGDIPEGYSVSREKKERFSLILESASTNQTSMYLCASSPRVGSEGTTEAFFGQGTRLTVV.

The rearrangement uses TRBV6-1 and TRBJ2-1; tentative D call: TRBD1 (6 bases). In germline, CDR1 is MNHNS, CDR2 SASEGT. V dropped 6 bases and J dropped 8 bases, with 20 bases sitting between them. CDR3 length: 15 residues. In DNA form, the CDR3 reads TGTGCCAGCAGACGCCGGGACACCCGGGTCTATGAGCAGTTCTTC. It yields the protein CASRRRDTRVYEQFF.

This clonotype was seen at least ten times. The rearrangement uses TRBV2 and TRBJ2-1; D is undetermined. V was cut by 5 bases and J by 12 bases, with 11 bases left in between. Germline CDR1 reads SNHLY; CDR2 reads FYNNEI. There are 11 residues in the CDR3. The CDR3 DNA reads as TGTGCCAGCAGTTCCATCCGGGCGCAGTTCTTC. It codes for CASSSIRAQFF.

This clonotype was observed many times. The rearrangement joins TRBV29-1 to TRBJ2-7; maybe TRBD1 (5 bases). Deletions cut 5 bases from V and 2 bases from J, with 16 bases between. The CDR3 is 14 amino acids. Per germline, CDR1 SQVTM and CDR2 ANQGSEA. The CDR3 spells CSVSFRTSPYEQYF. The DNA of the CDR3 is TGCAGCGTTAGTTTCCGGACATCCCCCTACGAGCAGTACTTC.

This clonotype was seen ten or more times. This chain links TRBV2 with TRBJ1-5; 10 bases are shared with TRBD1. The trim removed 3 bases at V and 6 bases at J, leaving 2 bases unmatched. The CDR3 has 14 residues. The germline gives CDR1 SNHLY, CDR2 FYNNEI. CDR3 sequence reads: CASSEGQGTQPQHF. The CDR3 DNA follows: TGTGCCAGCAGTGAGGGACAGGGGACTCAGCCCCAGCATTTT.

This clonotype was seen ten or more times. The rearrangement uses TRBV6-1 and TRBJ2-7; D possibly matches TRBD1 or TRBD2 (5 bases each). The V end lost 3 bases, the J end lost 0 bases, and 9 bases lay between the germline ends. This CDR3 region has 14 residues. Per germline, CDR1 MNHNS and CDR2 SASEGT. This chain's CDR3 is CASSDWGSSYEQYF. As DNA, the CDR3 is TGTGCCAGCAGTGACTGGGGGAGCTCCTACGAGCAGTACTTC.

The V gene is TRBV6-1, the J gene TRBJ1-2, with 11 bases aligning to TRBD1. V gave up 6 bases and J gave up 8 bases; unmatched junction bases: 8. The CDR3 is made up of 14 amino acids. CDR1 is MNHNS, CDR2 SASEGT, per germline. CDR3 nucleotides: TGTGCCAGCAGGGGACAGGGGGTTGCGGGAGGCTACACCTTC. As protein: CASRGQGVAGGYTF.

This clonotype has ten or more counts. This rearrangement joins TRBV12-3 or TRBV12-4 to TRBJ2-7, with TRBD1 identical over 7 bases. Trimming cost V 6 bases and J 6 bases; bases outside gene matches: 5. This CDR3 region has 12 residues. The CDR3 protein is CASSEDRVEQYF. In DNA form, the CDR3 reads TGTGCCAGCAGCGAAGACAGGGTCGAGCAGTACTTC.

Only a few counts were recorded for this clonotype. The rearrangement links TRBV28 to TRBJ1-4, with 7 positions matching TRBD1. Germline values: CDR1 MDHEN, CDR2 SYDVKM. With 6 bases clipped from V and 7 bases from J, the junction kept 11 bases outside the gene matches. The CDR3 loop spans 15 amino acids. The CDR3 region is CASRIDRVRAEKLFF. In nucleotides, the CDR3 is TGTGCCAGCAGAATCGACAGGGTGAGGGCTGAAAAACTGTTTTTT. The full variable domain, with the rest looked up from reference TRBV28 and TRBJ1-4, is DVKVTQSSRYLVKRTGEKVFLECVQDMDHENMFWYRQDPGLGLRLIYFSYDVKMKEKGDIPEGYSVSREKKERFSLILESASTNQTSMYLCASRIDRVRAEKLFFGSGTQLSVL.

This chain joins TRBV20-1 and TRBJ2-5, with 10 bases identical to TRBD2. The V segment lost 2 bases and the J segment 5 bases; nucleotides outside the gene matches: 2. Germline V gene data show CDR1 as DFQATT and CDR2 as SNEGSKA (reference sequence). The CDR3 extends over 13 amino acids. The CDR3 is CSARLAGVETQYF. The CDR3 bases are TGCAGTGCTAGACTAGCGGGAGTCGAGACCCAGTACTTC.

This clonotype was recorded many times. The chain uses TRBV5-1 and TRBJ2-7; 10 nucleotides match TRBD1. The germline V gene encodes CDR1 SGHRS and CDR2 YFSETQ. CDR3 length: 15 amino acids. The ends lost 0 bases at V and 4 bases at J; junction bases unmatched: 4. The CDR3 DNA follows: TGCGCCAGCAGCTTGGGGGACAGGGGCGGTTACGAGCAGTACTTC. This encodes CASSLGDRGGYEQYF.

The sample holds a few counts of this clonotype. The rearrangement links TRBV6-1 to TRBJ1-5; D gene ambiguous. The CDR3 totals 14 residues. Trimming left V 4 bases short and J 0 bases short, with 7 bases between. Germline V gives CDR1 MNHNS, CDR2 SASEGT. The CDR3 protein is CASSGHDSNQPQHF. As DNA, the CDR3 is TGTGCCAGCAGTGGGCACGATAGCAATCAGCCCCAGCATTTT.

The sample holds a few counts of this clonotype. The chain couples TRBV7-8 to TRBJ2-3; 10 nucleotides line up with TRBD2. Gene TRBJ2-5 matches the end of the DNA better, so the J call may be wrong. CDR3 size: 15 residues. Germline CDR1 reads SGHVS; CDR2 reads FQNEAQ. The CDR3 region has the DNA TGTGCCAGCAGCTCCCTAGCGGGGGTACAAGAGACCCAGTACTTC. Amino acids: CASSSLAGVQETQYF.

This clonotype has a count of ten or more. The V and J genes are TRBV28 and TRBJ1-5; TRBD1 matches at 7 bases. Germline trimming cut 5 bases from V and 2 bases from J; bases unmatched to any gene: 6. The germline V gene has CDR1 MDHEN and CDR2 SYDVKM. The CDR3 covers 15 residues. CDR3 DNA sequence: TGTGCCAGCAGTACAGGGGATGGCGGCAATCAGCCCCAGCATTTT. Amino acid sequence: CASSTGDGGNQPQHF.